This T cell receptor (beta chain) stems from a study of cytomegalovirus exposure and HLA in healthy donors. The wider study: Roughly 86 million unique TCRs from HLA-typed donors made up an early data release.

The study's findings and limits: The authors considered a cluster of highly shared sequence variants likely to be a sequencing artifact. For most TCR beta V segments, an earlier analysis put the productive rate at about 90% or about 30% of the time.

V gave up 5 bases and J gave up 8 bases, with 22 bases separating them. Germline CDR1 SEHNR, CDR2 FQNEAQ (reference sequence). The CDR3 is made up of 16 amino acids. Primers included in the PCR were 60 Vbeta and 13 Jbeta primers. Authors' analysis steps: Later work found around 72 million unique TCR beta chains, with about 10 million shared. Profiled with immunoSEQ multiplex PCR; TCRdb holds only in-frame clones, not every one. For V, J and clone size, that table is used; D and trimming come from the DNA. The sample lists roughly 120,000 clones, roughly 65% occurring once. On this clone: Its antigen remains unidentified.

This receptor was taken from a man in his forties or fifties in good health and CMV-seropositive. The gene calls are TRBV7-9 and TRBJ2-1; D perhaps matches TRBD1 (6 bases). Sequencing input: PBMCs. The CDR3: CASSTYTGSRYYEQFF. Here the CDR3 DNA reads TGTGCCAGCAGCACTTATACAGGGAGTAGGTATTATGAGCAGTTCTTC.